A selection of T cell receptor beta chains follows, all from one sample in a study of tumour-infiltrating T cells in Burkitt lymphoma. The table came from immunoSEQ multiplex PCR; TCRdb's copy has only in-frame clones and leaves some out. The table shows roughly 13,000 clones, with around 75% occurring only once. The sequenced material came from tumor tissue. Source of these receptors: a human donor with diffuse large B-cell lymphoma. CDR3s include the opening cysteine and the closing phenylalanine or tryptophan. A D gene is named only where the DNA matches it firmly. Some rows mark clone size as missing; the rest say once, few, many or name a class of expanded clone.

TRBV9	-	-	TRBJ2-1	TGTGCCAGCAGCGTAGAGGGCAAATATGTGGGAAGCTCCTACAATGAGCAGTTCTTC	CASSVEGKYVGSSYNEQFF
TRBV15	-	-	TRBJ2-1	TGTGCCACCAGCAGAAGTCTAGGCGTTGAGCAGTTCTTC	CATSRSLGVEQFF
TRBV9	TRBD2	-	TRBJ2-3	TGTGCCAGCAGCGAGCGACTAGCGGGCCTCACAGATACGCAGTATTTT	CASSERLAGLTDTQYF
TRBV9	-	-	TRBJ2-2	TGTGCCAGCAGCGTAGGGCAGTACACCGGGGAGCTGTTTTTT	CASSVGQYTGELFF
TRBV14	-	-	TRBJ2-5	TGTGCCAGCAGCCAAAATACCGGACGGGACTTATGGGCCCAGTACTTC	CASSQNTGRDLWAQYF
TRBV28	-	once	TRBJ2-7	TGTGCCAGCAGTCCCGTAGAAGTCTACTCCTCCTACGAGCAGTACTTC	CASSPVEVYSSYEQYF
TRBV23-1	TRBD1	-	TRBJ2-7	TGCGCCAGCAGTCAGACAGGGAATTTTCTCTACGAGCAGTACTTC	CASSQTGNFLYEQYF
TRBV9	-	-	TRBJ1-1	TGTGCCAGCAGCGTAGTCGACAGATCCAGAATTTTGAACACTGAAGCTTTCTTT	CASSVVDRSRILNTEAFF
TRBV21-1	-	-	TRBJ2-5	TGTGCACATTATGACAGGGGGTGTCGAGAGACCCAGTACTTC	CAHYDRGCRETQYF
TRBV27	TRBD1	-	TRBJ1-1	TGTGCCAGCAGTTTTTTCAGGGGGGCGGACACTGAAGCTTTCTTT	CASSFFRGADTEAFF
TRBV29-1	-	-	TRBJ2-1	TGCAGCGTTGAAGACTCAGGACAGAGCTCCTACAATGAGCAGTTCTTC	CSVEDSGQSSYNEQFF
TRBV27	TRBD2	-	TRBJ2-1	TGTGCCAGCAGTTTATCGGCTAGCGGGAGTGAGCAGTTCTTC	CASSLSASGSEQFF
TRBV6-4	TRBD1	-	TRBJ2-1	TGTGCCAGCAGTGCCGACAGGGGGCCGGGCAATGAGCAGTTCTTC	CASSADRGPGNEQFF
TRBV29-1	-	-	TRBJ1-1	TGCAGCGTTGAACGGGCAGGACAATACACTGAAGCTTTCTTT	CSVERAGQYTEAFF
TRBV27	-	-	TRBJ2-2	TGTGCCAGCAGTTTTAAGGGGACCTGGACCGGGGAGCTGTTTTTT	CASSFKGTWTGELFF
TRBV10-2	-	large	TRBJ2-7	TGCGCCAGCGGAGGGTCCTACGAGCAGTACTTC	CASGGSYEQYF
TRBV5-1	TRBD1	-	TRBJ1-2	TGCGCCAGCAGCTCGACACAGGGGGCGTATGGCTACACCTTC	CASSSTQGAYGYTF
TRBV9	TRBD2	-	TRBJ2-5	TGTGCCAGCAGCGTAGACCTAGCGGGAGCAGAGACCCAGTACTTC	CASSVDLAGAETQYF
TRBV9	-	-	TRBJ2-3	TGTGCCAGCAGCGTAGCCCAGGGGGGAACAGATACGCAGTATTTT	CASSVAQGGTDTQYF
TRBV5-1	TRBD2	once	TRBJ2-5	TGCGCCAGCAGCTTGGCCCCAGCGGGACTCGGTGAGACCCAGTACTTC	CASSLAPAGLGETQYF
TRBV7-9	-	few	TRBJ1-1	TGTGCCAGCAGCTTTCAAAACACTGAAGCTTTCTTT	CASSFQNTEAFF
TRBV28	TRBD1	-	TRBJ1-4	TGTGCCAGCAGCCTAGGGGGCAGGGGTAATGAAAAACTGTTTTTT	CASSLGGRGNEKLFF